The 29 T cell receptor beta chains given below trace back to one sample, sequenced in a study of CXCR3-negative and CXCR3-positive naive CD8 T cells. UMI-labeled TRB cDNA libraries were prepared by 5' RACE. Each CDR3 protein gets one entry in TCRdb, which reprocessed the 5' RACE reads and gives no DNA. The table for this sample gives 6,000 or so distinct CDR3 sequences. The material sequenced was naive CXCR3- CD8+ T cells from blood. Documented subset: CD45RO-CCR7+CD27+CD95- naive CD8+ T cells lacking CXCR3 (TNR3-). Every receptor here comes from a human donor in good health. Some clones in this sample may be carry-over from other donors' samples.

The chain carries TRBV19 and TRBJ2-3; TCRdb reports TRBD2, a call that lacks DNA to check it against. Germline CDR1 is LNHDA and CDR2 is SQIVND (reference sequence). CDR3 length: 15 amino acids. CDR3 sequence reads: CASTQLAGGTDTQYF.

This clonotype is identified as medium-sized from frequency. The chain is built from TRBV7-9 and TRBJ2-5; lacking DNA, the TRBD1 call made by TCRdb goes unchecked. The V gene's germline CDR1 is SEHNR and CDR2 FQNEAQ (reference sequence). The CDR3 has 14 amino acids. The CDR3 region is CASHRGGSLETQYF.

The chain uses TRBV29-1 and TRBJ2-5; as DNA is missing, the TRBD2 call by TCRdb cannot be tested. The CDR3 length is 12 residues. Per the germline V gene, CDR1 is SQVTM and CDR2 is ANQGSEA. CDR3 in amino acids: CSGLANQETQYF.

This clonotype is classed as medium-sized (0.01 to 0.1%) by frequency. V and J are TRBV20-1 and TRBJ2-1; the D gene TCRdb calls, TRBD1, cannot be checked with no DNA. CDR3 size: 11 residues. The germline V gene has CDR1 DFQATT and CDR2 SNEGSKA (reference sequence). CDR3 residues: CSVRQGYEQFF.

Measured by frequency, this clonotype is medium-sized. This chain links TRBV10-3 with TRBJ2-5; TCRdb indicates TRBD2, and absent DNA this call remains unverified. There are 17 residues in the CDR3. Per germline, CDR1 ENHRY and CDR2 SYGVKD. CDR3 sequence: CAISEATSGGPEETQYF.

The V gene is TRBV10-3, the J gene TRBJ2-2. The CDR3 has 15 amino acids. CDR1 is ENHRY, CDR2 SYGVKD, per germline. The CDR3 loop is CAISDAVGLDGELFF.

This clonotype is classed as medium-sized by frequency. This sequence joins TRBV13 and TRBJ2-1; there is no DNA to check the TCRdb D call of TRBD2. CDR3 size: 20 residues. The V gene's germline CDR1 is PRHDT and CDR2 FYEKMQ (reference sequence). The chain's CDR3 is CASSSTTGTSGNAAYNEQFF. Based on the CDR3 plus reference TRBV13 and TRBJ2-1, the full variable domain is AAGVIQSPRHLIKEKRETATLKCYPIPRHDTVYWYQQGPGQDPQFLISFYEKMQSDKGSIPDRFSAQQFSDYHSELNMSSLELGDSALYFCASSSTTGTSGNAAYNEQFFGPGTRLTVL.

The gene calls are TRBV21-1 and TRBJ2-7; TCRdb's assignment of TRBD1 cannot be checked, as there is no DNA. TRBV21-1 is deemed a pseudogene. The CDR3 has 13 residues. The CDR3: CASSPAQAEEQYF.

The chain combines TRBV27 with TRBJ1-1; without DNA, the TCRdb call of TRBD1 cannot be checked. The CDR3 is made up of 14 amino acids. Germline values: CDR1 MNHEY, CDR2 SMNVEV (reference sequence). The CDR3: CASTRQGMNTEAFF.

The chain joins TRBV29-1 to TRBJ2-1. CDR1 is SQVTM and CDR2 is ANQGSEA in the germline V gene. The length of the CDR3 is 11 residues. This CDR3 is CSVGLGNEQFF.

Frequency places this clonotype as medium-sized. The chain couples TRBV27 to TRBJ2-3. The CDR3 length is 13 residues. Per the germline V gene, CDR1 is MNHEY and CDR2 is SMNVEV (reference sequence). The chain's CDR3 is CASSLTGTDTQYF.

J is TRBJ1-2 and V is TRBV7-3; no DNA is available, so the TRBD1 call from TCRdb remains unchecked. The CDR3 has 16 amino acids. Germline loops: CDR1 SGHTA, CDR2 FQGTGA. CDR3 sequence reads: CASSGPVAGTSYGYTF.

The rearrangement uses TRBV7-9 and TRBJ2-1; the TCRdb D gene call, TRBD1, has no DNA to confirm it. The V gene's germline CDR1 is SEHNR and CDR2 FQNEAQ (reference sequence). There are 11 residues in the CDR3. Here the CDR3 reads CAPRPAHEQFF.

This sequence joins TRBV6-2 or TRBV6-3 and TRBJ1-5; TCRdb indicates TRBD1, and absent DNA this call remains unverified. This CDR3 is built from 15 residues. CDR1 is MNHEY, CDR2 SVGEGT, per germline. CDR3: CASSYSWGGNQPQHF.

The CDR3: CASRIRGFGQPQHF. J is TRBJ1-5 and V is TRBV27; as DNA is missing, the TRBD1 call by TCRdb cannot be tested. The CDR3 spans 14 residues. The germline V gene encodes CDR1 MNHEY and CDR2 SMNVEV (reference sequence).

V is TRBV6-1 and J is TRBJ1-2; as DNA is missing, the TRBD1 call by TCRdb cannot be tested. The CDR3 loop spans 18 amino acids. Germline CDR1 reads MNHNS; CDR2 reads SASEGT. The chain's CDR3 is CASSSMRGTARDIYGYTF.

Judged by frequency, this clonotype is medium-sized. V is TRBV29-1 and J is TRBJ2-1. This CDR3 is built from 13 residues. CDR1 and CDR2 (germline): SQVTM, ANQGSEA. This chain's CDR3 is CSVTGGTYNEQFF.

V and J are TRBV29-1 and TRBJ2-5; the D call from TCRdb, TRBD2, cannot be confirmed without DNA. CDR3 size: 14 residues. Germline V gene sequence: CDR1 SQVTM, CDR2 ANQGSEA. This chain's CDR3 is CSVDSSGEKETQYF.

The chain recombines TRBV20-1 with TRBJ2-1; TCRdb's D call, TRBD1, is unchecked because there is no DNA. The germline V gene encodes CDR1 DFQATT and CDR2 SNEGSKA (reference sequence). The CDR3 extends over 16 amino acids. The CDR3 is CSAIPQAATSYNEQFF.

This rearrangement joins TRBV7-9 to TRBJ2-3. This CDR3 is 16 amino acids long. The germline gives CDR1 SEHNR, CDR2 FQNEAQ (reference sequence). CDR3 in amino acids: CASSSDTESWPDTQYF.

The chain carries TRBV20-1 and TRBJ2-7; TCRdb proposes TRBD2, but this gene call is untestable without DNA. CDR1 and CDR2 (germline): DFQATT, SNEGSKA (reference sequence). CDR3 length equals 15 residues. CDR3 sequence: CSARPRLAGGYVQYF.

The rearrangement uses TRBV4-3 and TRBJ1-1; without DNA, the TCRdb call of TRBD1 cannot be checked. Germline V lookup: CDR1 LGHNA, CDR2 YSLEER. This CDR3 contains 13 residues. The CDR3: CASSRDGNPEAFF.

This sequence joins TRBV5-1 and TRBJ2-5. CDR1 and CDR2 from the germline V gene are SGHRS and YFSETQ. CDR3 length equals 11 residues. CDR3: CASSSQENQYF.

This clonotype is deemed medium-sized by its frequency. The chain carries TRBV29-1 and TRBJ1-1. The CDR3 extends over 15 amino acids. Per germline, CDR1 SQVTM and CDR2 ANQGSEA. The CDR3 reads CSVVLPTGRNTEAFF.

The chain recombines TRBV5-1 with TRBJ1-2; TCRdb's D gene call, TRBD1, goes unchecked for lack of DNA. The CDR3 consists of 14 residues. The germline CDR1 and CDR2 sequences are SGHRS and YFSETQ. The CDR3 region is CASSWTTGGLGYTF.

The CDR3: CASSLAGAFITDTQYF. The chain is built from TRBV2 and TRBJ2-3; TCRdb outputs TRBD2, but without DNA this stays unchecked. The CDR3 length is 16 residues. Germline V gene data show CDR1 as SNHLY and CDR2 as FYNNEI.

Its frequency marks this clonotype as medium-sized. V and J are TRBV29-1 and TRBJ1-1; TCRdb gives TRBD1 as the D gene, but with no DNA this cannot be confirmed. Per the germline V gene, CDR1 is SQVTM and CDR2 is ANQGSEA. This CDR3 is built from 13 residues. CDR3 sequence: CSVEQGYVTEAFF. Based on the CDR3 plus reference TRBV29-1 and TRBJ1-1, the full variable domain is SAVISQKPSRDICQRGTSLTIQCQVDSQVTMMFWYRQQPGQSLTLIATANQGSEATYESGFVIDKFPISRPNLTFSTLTVSNMSPEDSSIYLCSVEQGYVTEAFFGQGTRLTVV.

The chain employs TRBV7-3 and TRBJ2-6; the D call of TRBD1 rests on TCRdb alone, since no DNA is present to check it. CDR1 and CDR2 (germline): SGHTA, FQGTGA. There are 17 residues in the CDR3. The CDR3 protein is CASSIPGQWAGANVLTF.

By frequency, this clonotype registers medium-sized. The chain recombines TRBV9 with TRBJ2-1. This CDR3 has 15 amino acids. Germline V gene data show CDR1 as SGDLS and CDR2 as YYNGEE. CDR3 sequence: CASSVGLEFYNEQFF.